Below, one TCR beta chain is given with its context. Antigen: not known. This sample is part of a study of blood T cells in healthy people across ages. Study outcomes and limitations: There were more naive CD4+ cells and higher diversity in long-lived donors than in aged donors.

For the second PCR, which ran for roughly 6 to 12 cycles, a sample-barcoded 5' primer and a J-beta primer mix were used. TCRdb re-called the 5' RACE reads with MiXCR, one entry per CDR3 protein. The data hold 780,000 or so distinct CDR3 sequences, with approximately 25% observed a single time. Total RNA was isolated from each sample in quantities of at least 6 micrograms. Germline CDR1 LGHNA, CDR2 YSLEER. V shed 1 base, J shed 2 bases, and the junction held 7 bases outside the gene matches. The CDR3 is made up of 18 amino acids. These records were also assigned to another study, of T cells of mothers and their children. That investigation notes: A few healthy Caucasian mothers, along with their six children, served as the donors. RNA that had been extracted went wholly into cDNA synthesis, at 1.5 ug per 15 ul.

The chain uses TRBV4-3 and TRBJ2-6; 8 bases agree with TRBD2. The specimen sequenced was blood. The source is a boy aged 5-17 years in good health. CDR3 protein: CASSQVTSGGTGANVLTF. The CDR3 DNA reads TGCGCCAGCAGCCAAGTAACGTCGGGGGGGACTGGGGCCAACGTCCTGACTTTC.